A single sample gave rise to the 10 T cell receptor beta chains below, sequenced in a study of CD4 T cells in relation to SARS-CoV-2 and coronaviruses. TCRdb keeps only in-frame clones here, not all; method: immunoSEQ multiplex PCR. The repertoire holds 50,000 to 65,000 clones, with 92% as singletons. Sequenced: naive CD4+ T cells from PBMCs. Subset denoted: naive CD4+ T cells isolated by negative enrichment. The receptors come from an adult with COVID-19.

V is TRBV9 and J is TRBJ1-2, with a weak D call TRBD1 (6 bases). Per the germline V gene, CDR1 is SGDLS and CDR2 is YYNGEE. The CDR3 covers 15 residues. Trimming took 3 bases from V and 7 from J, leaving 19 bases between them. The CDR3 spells CASSGRDWQGGGYTF. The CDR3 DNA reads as TGTGCCAGCAGCGGAAGGGACTGGCAAGGGGGTGGCTACACCTTC. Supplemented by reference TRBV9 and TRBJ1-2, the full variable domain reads DSGVTQTPKHLITATGQRVTLRCSPRSGDLSVYWYQQSLDQGLQFLIQYYNGEERAKGNILERFSAQQFPDLHSELNLSSLELGDSALYFCASSGRDWQGGGYTFGSGTRLTVV.

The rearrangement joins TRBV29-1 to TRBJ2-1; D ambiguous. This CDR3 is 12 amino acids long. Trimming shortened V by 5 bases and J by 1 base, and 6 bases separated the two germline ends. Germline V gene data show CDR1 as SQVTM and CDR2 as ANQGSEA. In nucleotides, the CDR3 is TGCAGCGTTAGGTGGTCCTACAATGAGCAGTTCTTC. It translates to CSVRWSYNEQFF.

CDR3 DNA sequence: TGTGCCAGCAGCGAAAGCCTAGCGGGACAGGAGACCCAGTACTTC. It codes for CASSESLAGQETQYF. J is TRBJ2-5 and V is TRBV3-1 (or the pseudogene TRBV3-2), with TRBD2 identical over 9 bases. The CDR3 spans 15 residues. V trimming: 5 bases; J trimming: 5 bases; junction bases outside the gene matches: 9. Germline V lookup: CDR1 LGHDT, CDR2 YNNKEL (reference sequence).

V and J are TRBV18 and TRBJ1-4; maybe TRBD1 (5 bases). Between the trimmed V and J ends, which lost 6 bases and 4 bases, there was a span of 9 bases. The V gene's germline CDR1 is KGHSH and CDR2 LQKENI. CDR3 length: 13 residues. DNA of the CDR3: TGTGCCAGCTCTGACAGAGATAATGAAAAACTGTTTTTT. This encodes CASSDRDNEKLFF.

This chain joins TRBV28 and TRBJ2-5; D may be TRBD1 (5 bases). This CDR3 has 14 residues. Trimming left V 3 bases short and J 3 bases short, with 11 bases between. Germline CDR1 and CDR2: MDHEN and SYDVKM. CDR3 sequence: CASSFFHRKETQYF. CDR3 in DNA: TGTGCCAGCAGTTTTTTTCACAGGAAAGAGACCCAGTACTTC.

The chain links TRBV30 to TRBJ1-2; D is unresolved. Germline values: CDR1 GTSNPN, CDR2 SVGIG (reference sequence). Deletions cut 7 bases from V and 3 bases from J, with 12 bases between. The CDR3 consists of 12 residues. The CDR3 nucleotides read TGTGCCTCCCCGGACGGCCACTATGGCTACACCTTC. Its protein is CASPDGHYGYTF.

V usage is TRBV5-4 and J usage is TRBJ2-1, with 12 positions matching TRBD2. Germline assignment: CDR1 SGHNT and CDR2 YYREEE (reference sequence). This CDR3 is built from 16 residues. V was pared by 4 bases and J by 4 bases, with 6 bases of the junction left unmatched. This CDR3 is CASSVGTSGLYNEQFF. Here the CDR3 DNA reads TGTGCCAGCAGCGTTGGGACTAGCGGGCTGTACAATGAGCAGTTCTTC.

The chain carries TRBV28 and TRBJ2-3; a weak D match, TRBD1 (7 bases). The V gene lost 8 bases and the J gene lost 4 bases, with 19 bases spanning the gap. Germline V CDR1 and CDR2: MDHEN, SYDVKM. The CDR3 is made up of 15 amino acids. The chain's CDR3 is CASPPRQGGADTQYF. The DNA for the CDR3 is TGTGCCAGCCCGCCGCGACAGGGAGGTGCAGATACGCAGTATTTT.

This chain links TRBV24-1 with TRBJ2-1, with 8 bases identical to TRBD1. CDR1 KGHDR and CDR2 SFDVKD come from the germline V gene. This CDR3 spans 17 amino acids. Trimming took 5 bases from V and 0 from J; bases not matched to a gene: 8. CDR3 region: CATSGGTGRSSYNEQFF. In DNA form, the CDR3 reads TGTGCCACCAGTGGGGGGACAGGTCGAAGCTCCTACAATGAGCAGTTCTTC.

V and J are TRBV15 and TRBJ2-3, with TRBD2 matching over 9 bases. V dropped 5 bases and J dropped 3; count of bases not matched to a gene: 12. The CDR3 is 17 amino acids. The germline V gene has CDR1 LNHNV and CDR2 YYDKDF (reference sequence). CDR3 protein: CATSLPLGLATTDTQYF. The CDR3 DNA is TGTGCCACCAGCCTCCCTTTGGGACTAGCCACGACAGATACGCAGTATTTT.